Reported below is one TCR beta chain. The data belong to a study of regulatory T cells in long-lasting Graves disease. The V and J ends lost 8 bases and 6 bases, in that order; junction bases with no gene match: 10. CDR3 length: 14 residues. The time point: newly diagnosed GD, antithyroid drugs for less than 3 months. TCR sequences were obtained from RNA taken from PBMCs. Sequencing libraries for TCR beta were prepared with iRepertoire HTBI primers and Arm-PCR of CDR3 regions. A single record per CDR3 protein comes from TCRdb applying MiXCR to the multiplex PCR reads. The table includes under 800,000 distinct CDR3 sequences, roughly 15% detected once. The same data also went into a second study, on T cells in Graves' hyperthyroidism and ophthalmopathy.

The starting material was peripheral blood mononuclear cells (PBMCs), obtained at new diagnosis, from a patient treated with antithyroid drugs. The clonotype comes from a woman aged 30 to 39 with Graves disease. This sequence joins TRBV12-3 or TRBV12-4 and TRBJ1-5; 7 bases are shared with TRBD1. The CDR3 DNA reads as TGTGCCAGCCGGGACAGATCTGGCGGTCAGCCCCAGCATTTT. As protein: CASRDRSGGQPQHF.